This entry features one T cell receptor (beta chain) sequence. The sample comes from a study of blood T cell repertoires in COVID-19. Each participant's cohort was designated according to participant-reported clinical history. Measured with immunoSEQ multiplex PCR; TCRdb has only the in-frame clones, and not every one. Of a few hundred thousand clones detected, roughly nine tenths appear once; the ten largest clones hold about 3.5%. This CDR3 is 16 amino acids long. CDR1 is LGHDT, CDR2 YNNKEL, per germline (reference sequence). Losses at the gene ends were 1 base for V and 3 bases for J; bases not matched to a gene: 6.

This TCR derives from a woman between 18 and 30 years old in a cohort exposed to, infected with or recovered from COVID-19 (not recorded which). The specimen was PBMCs or T cells enriched from blood (not recorded which). The chain uses TRBV3-1 (or the pseudogene TRBV3-2) and TRBJ2-3, with 8 bases aligning to TRBD2. Here the CDR3 DNA reads TGTGCCAGCAGCCAAGGCGCGGGACTAGGGACAGATACGCAGTATTTT. Protein product: CASSQGAGLGTDTQYF.